Shown below are 22 T cell receptor beta chains from a single sample sequenced in a study of cytomegalovirus exposure and HLA in healthy donors. Method: immunoSEQ multiplex PCR; TCRdb's copy keeps in-frame clones and lacks some. Of 150,000 to 180,000 clones in the sample, 86% were seen once. The sequenced sample was PBMCs. Receptors were obtained from a young man in good health and CMV-seropositive.

J is TRBJ2-3 and V is TRBV27; 7 positions match TRBD1. The germline CDR1 and CDR2 sequences are MNHEY and SMNVEV (reference sequence). Trimming took 5 bases from V and 1 from J; bases not matched to a gene: 12. The CDR3 spans 17 residues. CDR3: CASSPPPGGEGTDTQYF. CDR3 coding DNA: TGTGCCAGCAGTCCCCCCCCAGGGGGTGAAGGCACAGATACGCAGTATTTT.

The CDR3 reads CASSQGTGYQETQYF. The CDR3 DNA follows: TGCGCCAGCAGCCAAGGGACGGGGTACCAAGAGACCCAGTACTTC. The chain carries TRBV4-3 and TRBJ2-5, with D possibly TRBD2 on 5 matching bases. Trimming stripped 1 base from V and 0 bases from J, with 9 bases between. Germline V lookup: CDR1 LGHNA, CDR2 YSLEER. The CDR3 contains 15 residues.

As regards this clone: At one of its ends the junction is not consistent with the germline gene, which may arise from a read error. The J gene is TRBJ2-7, the V gene TRBV12-5; D gene ambiguous. The germline V gene has CDR1 LGHNT and CDR2 FRNRAP. The CDR3 extends over 13 amino acids. CDR3 sequence (DNA): TGTGCTAGTAGTTTAGTTAGCTCCTACGAGCAGTACTTC. It is translated as CASSLVSSYEQYF.

J is TRBJ2-7 and V is TRBV4-1, with a tentative D call TRBD1 (5 bases). Deletions cut 3 bases from V and 0 bases from J, with 15 bases between. This CDR3 spans 16 amino acids. Germline V gene lookup returns CDR1 MGHRA and CDR2 YSYEKL. The CDR3 region has the DNA TGCGCCAGCAGCCAGAACTCCGACAGTTTCTCCTACGAGCAGTACTTC. Protein sequence: CASSQNSDSFSYEQYF.

This rearrangement joins TRBV9 to TRBJ2-5; 10 positions agree with TRBD2. CDR3 size: 16 residues. Trimming removed 2 bases from V and 1 base from J; junction bases left unmatched: 5. Germline CDR1 and CDR2: SGDLS and YYNGEE. The CDR3 loop reads CASSVSGTSAQETQYF. In nucleotides, the CDR3 is TGTGCCAGCAGCGTTTCGGGGACTAGCGCCCAAGAGACCCAGTACTTC.

V gene TRBV9 combines with J gene TRBJ2-3, with 7 bases that match TRBD1. V lost 4 bases to trimming and J lost 3 bases; unmatched junction nucleotides: 8. This CDR3 has 15 amino acids. The germline gives CDR1 SGDLS, CDR2 YYNGEE. This CDR3 is CASSFEGAGTDTQYF. DNA for the CDR3: TGTGCCAGCAGCTTCGAGGGGGCGGGTACAGATACGCAGTATTTT.

The chain has TRBV4-1 and TRBJ2-7; TRBD2 matches at 13 bases. This CDR3 is 18 amino acids long. CDR1 MGHRA and CDR2 YSYEKL come from the germline V gene. With V trimmed by 1 base and J by 0 bases, 6 bases remained unmatched. The CDR3 bases are TGCGCCAGCAGCCAAGGACTAGCGGGAGGCATGAGCTCCTACGAGCAGTACTTC. Translated: CASSQGLAGGMSSYEQYF.

V and J are TRBV7-2 and TRBJ1-5; D is perhaps TRBD1 (5 bases). V was cut by 1 base and J by 0 bases, with 7 bases left in between. Looked up from germline, CDR1 is SGHTA and CDR2 is FQGNSA. The CDR3 extends over 15 amino acids. The DNA of the CDR3 is TGTGCCAGCAGCTTAGGGACACTTAGCAATCAGCCCCAGCATTTT. It translates to CASSLGTLSNQPQHF.

The gene calls are TRBV7-9 and TRBJ2-1, with D possibly matching TRBD2 (6 bases). Germline CDR1 reads SEHNR; CDR2 reads FQNEAQ (reference sequence). This CDR3 comprises 17 residues. Trimming removed 3 bases from V and 10 bases from J, with 25 bases in between. CDR3 nucleotide sequence: TGTGCCAGCAGCTTCCCTGACGTCACCGCCGGGCTAGCGGAGCAGTTCTTC. Translated: CASSFPDVTAGLAEQFF. Full variable domain (remainder filled in from reference TRBV7-9 and TRBJ2-1): DTGVSQNPRHKITKRGQNVTFRCDPISEHNRLYWYRQTLGQGPEFLTYFQNEAQLEKSRLLSDRFSAERPKGSFSTLEIQRTEQGDSAMYLCASSFPDVTAGLAEQFFGPGTRLTVL.

The rearrangement uses TRBV5-8 and TRBJ2-5, with TRBD2 matching 9 bases. The ends lost 0 bases at V and 5 bases at J; junction bases unmatched: 2. Germline CDR1 and CDR2: SGHTS and YDEGEE. CDR3 size: 14 residues. In nucleotides, the CDR3 is TGTGCCAGCAGCTTGGGGCTAGCGGGGGAGACCCAGTACTTC. Protein: CASSLGLAGETQYF.

The chain links TRBV4-3 to TRBJ2-5; 14 bases are a match to TRBD2. CDR3 length: 18 residues. Germline CDR1 and CDR2: LGHNA and YSLEER. V lost 0 bases to trimming and J lost 2 bases; unmatched junction nucleotides: 5. CDR3 DNA: TGCGCCAGCAGCCAAGATCGCCGGACTAGCGGGGGGCAAGAGACCCAGTACTTC. Translating gives CASSQDRRTSGGQETQYF.

The chain couples TRBV7-9 to TRBJ1-4; tentatively, D is TRBD1 (5 bases). The ends were cut back, 8 bases at V and 7 bases at J, with 20 bases in the middle. The CDR3 has 15 amino acids. Germline V gene lookup returns CDR1 SEHNR and CDR2 FQNEAQ (reference sequence). The CDR3 loop is CASAEEQVIVEKLFF. The CDR3 DNA is TGTGCCAGCGCCGAGGAACAGGTCATTGTTGAAAAACTGTTTTTT.

This clone was found a few times. V is TRBV19 and J is TRBJ2-1; 8 bases match TRBD2. The CDR3 has 19 amino acids. Trimming removed 2 bases from V and 5 bases from J; junction bases left unmatched: 17. CDR1 is LNHDA, CDR2 SQIVND, per germline (reference sequence). CDR3 nucleotides: TGTGCCAGTAGTATACGAGTTTGGAGAGCGGGAGCGGTCGACAATGAGCAGTTCTTC. This translates into CASSIRVWRAGAVDNEQFF.

This chain connects TRBV4-2 to TRBJ2-3, with a tentative D call TRBD2 (6 bases). Trimming cost V 1 base and J 3 bases, with 11 bases left between them. The CDR3 consists of 15 residues. Per germline, CDR1 LGHNA and CDR2 YNFKEQ. The DNA for the CDR3 is TGTGCCAGCAGCCAAGCGACGGGGGTAACAGATACGCAGTATTTT. It is translated as CASSQATGVTDTQYF.

The chain uses TRBV2 and TRBJ1-5; 7 bases agree with TRBD1. The CDR3 is 14 amino acids. Trimming took 7 bases from V and 1 from J; bases not matched to a gene: 4. The germline CDR1 and CDR2 sequences are SNHLY and FYNNEI. The CDR3 reads CASKRQGSNQPQHF. DNA of the CDR3: TGTGCCAGCAAAAGACAGGGAAGCAATCAGCCCCAGCATTTT.

The rearrangement uses TRBV11-2 and TRBJ2-7; 7 bases match TRBD2. Germline V gene data show CDR1 as SGHAT and CDR2 as FQNNGV. There are 15 residues in the CDR3. V lost 1 base, J lost 7 bases, and 10 bases stayed unmatched. CDR3: CASSLGGTTREEQYF. The CDR3 DNA sequence: TGTGCCAGCAGCTTAGGGGGGACTACCCGAGAGGAGCAGTACTTC.

The genes are TRBV9 and TRBJ1-1; 7 bases are shared with TRBD1. V shed 3 bases and J 3 bases; nucleotides not matched to a gene: 5. Germline CDR1 reads SGDLS; CDR2 reads YYNGEE. The CDR3 consists of 14 residues. The CDR3 DNA reads as TGTGCCAGCAGCGCCGGACAGGCGGACACTGAAGCTTTCTTT. Translated, it gives CASSAGQADTEAFF.

The chain carries TRBV15 and TRBJ2-1; TRBD2 matches 11 bases. Germline CDR1 LNHNV, CDR2 YYDKDF (reference sequence). This CDR3 region has 16 residues. V shed 3 bases and J 8 bases; nucleotides not matched to a gene: 9. CDR3: CATSRGGSGRAYEQFF. CDR3 sequence (DNA): TGTGCCACCAGCAGGGGGGGTAGCGGGAGGGCCTATGAGCAGTTCTTC.

The rearrangement uses TRBV7-9 and TRBJ2-7; D is uncertain. Trimming cost V 0 bases and J 5 bases, with 5 bases left between them. The CDR3 contains 12 residues. Per germline, CDR1 SEHNR and CDR2 FQNEAQ (reference sequence). The CDR3 DNA follows: TGTGCCAGCAGCTTAGCCAGCGACGAGCAGTACTTC. Protein product: CASSLASDEQYF.

The chain links TRBV4-3 to TRBJ2-2, with 7 nucleotides matching TRBD2. The CDR3 contains 17 residues. Germline CDR1 LGHNA, CDR2 YSLEER. V gave up 0 bases and J gave up 0 bases; unmatched junction bases: 4. The DNA for the CDR3 is TGCGCCAGCAGCCAAGATTGGGCGGGAGCGAACACCGGGGAGCTGTTTTTT. The encoded protein is CASSQDWAGANTGELFF.

This chain uses TRBV5-1 with TRBJ1-1, with 8 bases lining up with TRBD1. Germline CDR1 is SGHRS and CDR2 is YFSETQ. This CDR3 comprises 14 residues. V lost 4 bases to trimming and J lost 1 base; unmatched junction nucleotides: 3. CDR3 nucleotides: TGCGCCAGCAGCGTAGGACAGGGGAACACTGAAGCTTTCTTT. Its protein product is CASSVGQGNTEAFF.

The chain uses TRBV7-2 and TRBJ2-3; tentative D call: TRBD2 (5 bases). This CDR3 is built from 16 residues. Germline V gene sequence: CDR1 SGHTA, CDR2 FQGNSA. Trimming removed 1 base from V and 4 bases from J, with 15 bases in between. CDR3 DNA: TGTGCCAGCAGCTTAGATGGCGGATTGAGGGCAGATACGCAGTATTTT. Translation gives CASSLDGGLRADTQYF.